The clone carrying this T cell receptor (beta chain) was observed a few times. No antigen is known for it. V dropped 5 bases and J dropped 11 bases, with 21 bases sitting between them. The germline CDR1 and CDR2 sequences are DFQATT and SNEGSKA (reference sequence). The CDR3 totals 13 residues. This entry is derived from a study of liver allograft versus peripheral blood T cells. In the study overall: Hepatic allograft T cell receptor repertoires were evaluated relative to those present in recipients' peripheral blood. Broader study findings: It was reported that the T cell receptor repertoires found inside liver allografts differed from those that were detected in peripheral blood.

TCRdb called the reads again in MiXCR, with one record for every CDR3 protein. The table lists about 5,300 distinct CDR3 sequences, about 17% of them singletons. V and J are TRBV20-1 and TRBJ1-1, with a weak D call TRBD1 (5 bases). The TCR originated in a human patient who had a liver transplant. Some T cells may have originated in the graft donor. As DNA, the CDR3 is TGCAGTGCTGGTTACGGGACCCCAGGGAGGGCTTTCTTT. Encoded protein: CSAGYGTPGRAFF.